The 20 T cell receptor beta chains listed next were all sequenced from one sample in a study of spatial heterogeneity in lung cancer. TCRdb independently ran MiXCR on the 5' RACE reads; one entry per CDR3 protein. The sample holds about 53,000 distinct CDR3 sequences, roughly 7% seen once. The time point denotes: sample taken at primary tumor resection. The input material, whole RNA from tumor, nontumor lung or frozen PBMC, was sequenced unsorted. The sequenced sample was PBMCs, obtained at surgery. All receptors come from a female donor with early-stage non-small cell lung cancer.

This clonotype was seen at least ten times. V is TRBV7-2 and J is TRBJ2-3; 7 nucleotides align to TRBD1. The germline V gene encodes CDR1 SGHTA and CDR2 FQGNSA. J lost 4 bases, V lost 5 bases, and 6 bases had no gene match. This CDR3 contains 14 residues. The CDR3 sequence is CASSKGAGADTQYF. CDR3 nucleotides: TGTGCCAGCAGCAAGGGGGCAGGGGCAGATACGCAGTATTTT.

This clonotype has a handful of counts. V usage is TRBV20-1 and J usage is TRBJ1-6; 7 positions agree with TRBD1. The germline CDR1 and CDR2 sequences are DFQATT and SNEGSKA (reference sequence). V gave up 4 bases and J gave up 6 bases; unmatched junction bases: 3. The CDR3 extends over 13 amino acids. The CDR3 nucleotides are TGCAGTGCTAAGACAGGGTTTAATTCACCCCTCCACTTT. This gives the protein CSAKTGFNSPLHF.

This clonotype was counted only a few times. The chain recombines TRBV13 with TRBJ2-4; D remains ambiguous. Germline-derived CDR1 and CDR2 are PRHDT and FYEKMQ (reference sequence). V shed 7 bases and J shed 0 bases, with 4 bases lying between them. The CDR3 loop spans 12 amino acids. The CDR3 nucleotides are TGTGCCAGCACTATAGCCAAAAACATTCAGTACTTC. This gives the protein CASTIAKNIQYF.

This clonotype occurred many times. The rearrangement uses TRBV9 and TRBJ2-7, with a weak D call TRBD1 (5 bases). The CDR3 is 15 residues long. V lost 3 bases and J lost 5, with 18 bases in between. Germline CDR1 SGDLS, CDR2 YYNGEE. The CDR3 is CASSGEQVGIDEQYF. The CDR3 DNA is TGTGCCAGCAGCGGGGAACAGGTAGGGATAGACGAGCAGTACTTC.

This clonotype was counted many times. V usage is TRBV11-2 and J usage is TRBJ2-2; D unclear. Germline V gene sequence: CDR1 SGHAT, CDR2 FQNNGV. Trimming shortened V by 1 base and J by 5 bases, and 8 bases separated the two germline ends. The CDR3 contains 14 residues. CDR3 residues: CASSLVQWTGELFF. CDR3 coding DNA: TGTGCCAGCAGCTTAGTCCAGTGGACCGGGGAGCTGTTTTTT.

The sample holds many counts of this clonotype. The chain carries TRBV27 and TRBJ2-1, with a possible D match to TRBD2 (6 bases). Trimming took off 6 bases at V and 5 bases at J, with 23 bases between the two ends. The CDR3 spans 17 residues. From germline, CDR1 is MNHEY and CDR2 SMNVEV (reference sequence). This CDR3 is CASSLPTGRGMNNEQFF. The DNA of the CDR3 is TGTGCCAGCAGCCTACCAACCGGACGGGGGATGAACAATGAGCAGTTCTTC.

This clonotype was recorded many times. The gene calls are TRBV2 and TRBJ1-4, with D possibly TRBD1 on 6 matching bases. The CDR3 loop spans 15 amino acids. The germline V and J ends were trimmed by 6 bases and 4 bases, with 15 bases remaining between them. Germline V lookup: CDR1 SNHLY, CDR2 FYNNEI. CDR3 DNA: TGTGCCAGCAGCGTCGACAGGCCTTATAATGAAAAACTGTTTTTT. It translates to CASSVDRPYNEKLFF. The full variable domain, rest sourced from reference TRBV2 and TRBJ1-4, is EPEVTQTPSHQVTQMGQEVILRCVPISNHLYFYWYRQILGQKVEFLVSFYNNEISEKSEIFDDQFSVERPDGSNFTLKIRSTKLEDSAMYFCASSVDRPYNEKLFFGSGTQLSVL.

This clonotype has ten or more counts. The chain couples TRBV7-8 to TRBJ2-1; possible D gene TRBD1, 5 bases. The CDR3 is made up of 16 amino acids. The germline V gene has CDR1 SGHVS and CDR2 FQNEAQ. V was shortened by 6 bases and J by 2 bases, with 17 bases between the two germline ends. The CDR3 DNA sequence: TGTGCCAGCAGGCCTACAGGAGCTGTAACCTACAATGAGCAGTTCTTC. Translated, it gives CASRPTGAVTYNEQFF.

This clonotype has at least ten counts. The CDR3 loop is CATSDLTGDEQYF. The CDR3 DNA reads TGTGCCACCAGTGACCTAACAGGGGACGAGCAGTACTTC. V and J are TRBV24-1 and TRBJ2-7, with 7 nucleotides matching TRBD1. The germline gives CDR1 KGHDR, CDR2 SFDVKD. J lost 5 bases, V lost 4 bases, and 4 bases had no gene match. CDR3 length equals 13 residues.

In its sample, this clonotype was seen a few times. This chain uses TRBV14 with TRBJ2-7; D is unresolved. Trimming removed 4 bases from V and 5 bases from J, with 15 bases in between. Germline V lookup: CDR1 SGHDN, CDR2 FVKESK. The CDR3 is made up of 14 amino acids. This CDR3 is CASSPLRPRDEQYF. CDR3 sequence (DNA): TGTGCCAGCAGCCCCCTTAGGCCTCGGGACGAGCAGTACTTC.

This clonotype was detected ten times or more. V and J are TRBV11-2 and TRBJ2-1; weak D call: TRBD1 (6 bases). V was trimmed by 5 bases and J by 4 bases, leaving 15 bases between them. The CDR3 length is 15 residues. CDR1 SGHAT and CDR2 FQNNGV come from the germline V gene. The CDR3 reads CASSPIGGAYNEQFF. CDR3 nucleotides: TGTGCCAGCAGCCCGATTGGGGGCGCATACAATGAGCAGTTCTTC.

This clonotype has at least ten counts. The chain is built from TRBV7-2 and TRBJ2-3; 8 bases match TRBD2. The CDR3 totals 16 residues. The germline V gene has CDR1 SGHTA and CDR2 FQGNSA. The ends lost 5 bases at V and 1 base at J; junction bases unmatched: 8. CDR3 DNA sequence: TGTGCCAGCAGCCCCTTAAAGACTAGCGGCACAGATACGCAGTATTTT. Its translation: CASSPLKTSGTDTQYF. Full variable domain (remainder filled in from reference TRBV7-2 and TRBJ2-3): GAGVSQSPSNKVTEKGKDVELRCDPISGHTALYWYRQSLGQGLEFLIYFQGNSAPDKSGLPSDRFSAERTGGSVSTLTIQRTQQEDSAVYLCASSPLKTSGTDTQYFGPGTRLTVL.

Many counts were recorded for this clonotype. V is TRBV7-2 and J is TRBJ1-1; the D gene is possibly TRBD1 (6 bases). V was shortened by 2 bases and J by 4 bases, with 14 bases between the two germline ends. The length of the CDR3 is 15 residues. The germline V gene encodes CDR1 SGHTA and CDR2 FQGNSA. The CDR3 loop is CASSLISRQATEAFF. The CDR3 DNA sequence: TGTGCCAGCAGCTTAATATCCCGACAGGCCACTGAAGCTTTCTTT.

This clonotype was observed a handful of times. The gene calls are TRBV5-1 and TRBJ1-5; TRBD1 matches at 12 bases. The CDR3 is 14 residues long. V lost 3 bases, J lost 7 bases, and 2 bases stayed unmatched. Germline V gives CDR1 SGHRS, CDR2 YFSETQ. CDR3 region: CASSSGTGGQPQHF. CDR3 nucleotides: TGCGCCAGCAGCTCCGGGACAGGGGGCCAGCCCCAGCATTTT.

Ten or more counts support this clonotype. The chain carries TRBV28 and TRBJ2-1, with D perhaps TRBD1 or TRBD2 (6 bases each). This CDR3 spans 15 amino acids. CDR1 and CDR2 from the germline V gene are MDHEN and SYDVKM. The germline V and J ends were trimmed by 1 base and 5 bases, with 12 bases remaining between them. The CDR3 DNA reads TGTGCCAGCAGTTTATACGGTAGGGGGGACAATGAGCAGTTCTTC. It translates to CASSLYGRGDNEQFF.

The CDR3 sequence: CSAPRRAGELFF. Written as DNA, the CDR3 is TGCAGTGCTCCAAGAAGGGCCGGGGAGCTGTTTTTT. This chain joins TRBV20-1 and TRBJ2-2, with D unclear. Germline CDR1 DFQATT, CDR2 SNEGSKA (reference sequence). V lost 5 bases and J lost 6, with 10 bases in between. The CDR3 sequence is 12 residues long.

In this sample, this clonotype turned up many times. CDR3 residues: CASSPGTSQETQYF. CDR3 in DNA: TGTGCCAGCAGCCCGGGGACTTCTCAAGAGACCCAGTACTTC. The J gene is TRBJ2-5, the V gene TRBV7-2; the D gene is possibly TRBD2 (6 bases). Germline CDR1 reads SGHTA; CDR2 reads FQGNSA. The V end lost 5 bases, the J end lost 2 bases, and 12 bases lay between the germline ends. This CDR3 is built from 14 residues.

The chain recombines TRBV7-7 with TRBJ2-7, with TRBD1 matching over 7 bases. V shed 0 bases, J shed 7 bases, and the junction held 15 bases outside the gene matches. Germline V gene data show CDR1 as SSHAT and CDR2 as FNYEAQ (reference sequence). CDR3 size: 17 residues. Written as DNA, the CDR3 is TGTGCCAGCAGCTTAGCTGACCGAACTAGACCCAGGGGGGAGCAGTACTTC. The encoded protein is CASSLADRTRPRGEQYF.

The table lists this clonotype with many counts. The chain couples TRBV9 to TRBJ2-2; D remains ambiguous. The CDR3 runs 16 residues. Trimming left V 0 bases short and J 6 bases short, with 15 bases between. CDR1 and CDR2 from the germline V gene are SGDLS and YYNGEE. CDR3 sequence (DNA): TGTGCCAGCAGCGTAGCTGTCCGCGTAAGGTCCGGGGAGCTGTTTTTT. It is translated as CASSVAVRVRSGELFF.

The chain is built from TRBV3-1 and TRBJ2-7; TRBD1 matches at 7 bases. This CDR3 has 13 residues. J gave up 7 bases and V 6 bases, and 9 bases lay outside the gene matches. CDR1 is LGHDT and CDR2 is YNNKEL in the germline V gene (reference sequence). For the CDR3, the DNA is TGTGCCAGCAGGGGGGACAGAGCTTGGGAGCAGTACTTC. Protein product: CASRGDRAWEQYF.